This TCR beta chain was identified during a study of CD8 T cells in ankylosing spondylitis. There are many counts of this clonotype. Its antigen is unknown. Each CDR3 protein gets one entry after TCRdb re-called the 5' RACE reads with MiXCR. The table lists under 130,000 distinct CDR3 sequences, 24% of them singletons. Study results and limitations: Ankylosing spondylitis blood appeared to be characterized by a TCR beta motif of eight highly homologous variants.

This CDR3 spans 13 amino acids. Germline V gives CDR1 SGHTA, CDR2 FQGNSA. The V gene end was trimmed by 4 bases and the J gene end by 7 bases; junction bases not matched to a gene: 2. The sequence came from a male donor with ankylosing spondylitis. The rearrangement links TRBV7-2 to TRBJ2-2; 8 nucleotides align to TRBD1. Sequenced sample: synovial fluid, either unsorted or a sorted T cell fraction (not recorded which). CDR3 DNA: TGTGCCAGCAGCTCACAGGGGGTCGGGGAGCTGTTTTTT. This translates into CASSSQGVGELFF. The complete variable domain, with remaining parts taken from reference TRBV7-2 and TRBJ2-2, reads GAGVSQSPSNKVTEKGKDVELRCDPISGHTALYWYRQSLGQGLEFLIYFQGNSAPDKSGLPSDRFSAERTGGSVSTLTIQRTQQEDSAVYLCASSSQGVGELFFGEGSRLTVL.